This T cell receptor beta chain emerged from a study of blood T cell repertoires in COVID-19. Looking at the study overall: Acute-phase and convalescent COVID-19 samples originated in the United States, Italy and Spain. The cDNA or gDNA used as material had been derived from T cells, B-cell-depleted T cells, or PBMCs.

Patients in Seattle were enrolled during active infection, then followed longitudinally. The V gene's germline CDR1 is MDHEN and CDR2 SYDVKM. This CDR3 has 15 residues. The trim removed 6 bases at V and 6 bases at J, leaving 8 bases unmatched. Original processing methods: Nucleated cell number was recorded as an estimate derived from reference gene primer amplification. This table comes from immunoSEQ multiplex PCR, and its TCRdb copy is limited to in-frame clones, with some not included. V, J and clone size are those of that table, while D and trimming were read from the DNA. The repertoire consists of 390,000 or so clones, with about 90% occurring once and the leading ten covering approximately 3%.

The TCR sequence derives from a woman in her thirties with COVID-19, enrolled during active disease. V and J are TRBV28 and TRBJ2-1; 10 nucleotides match TRBD2. The sample consisted of peripheral blood. CDR3 coding DNA: TGTGCCAGCAGCCCCGGGGCTAGCGGGGGCAATGAGCAGTTCTTC. It yields the protein CASSPGASGGNEQFF.